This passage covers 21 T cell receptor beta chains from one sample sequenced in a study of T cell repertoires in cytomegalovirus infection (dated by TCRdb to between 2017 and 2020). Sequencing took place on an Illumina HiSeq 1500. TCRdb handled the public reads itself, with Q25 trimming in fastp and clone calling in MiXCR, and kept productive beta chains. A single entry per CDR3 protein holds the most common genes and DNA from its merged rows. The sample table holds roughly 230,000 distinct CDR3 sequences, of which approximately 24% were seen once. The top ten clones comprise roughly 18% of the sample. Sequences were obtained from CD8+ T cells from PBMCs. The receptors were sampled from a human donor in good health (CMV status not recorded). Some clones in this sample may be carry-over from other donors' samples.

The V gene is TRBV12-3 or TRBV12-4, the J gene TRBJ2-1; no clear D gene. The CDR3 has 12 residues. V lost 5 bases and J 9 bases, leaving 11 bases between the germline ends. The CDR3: CASSQGDSEQFF. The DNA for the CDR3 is TGTGCCAGCAGTCAAGGTGACTCTGAGCAGTTCTTC.

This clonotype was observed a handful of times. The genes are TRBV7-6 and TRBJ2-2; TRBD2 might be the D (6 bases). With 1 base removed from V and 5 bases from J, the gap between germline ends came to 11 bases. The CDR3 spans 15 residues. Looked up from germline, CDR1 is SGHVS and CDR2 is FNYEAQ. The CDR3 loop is CASSLGAGSTGELFF. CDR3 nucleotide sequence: TGTGCCAGCAGCTTAGGGGCGGGGAGTACCGGGGAGCTGTTTTTT.

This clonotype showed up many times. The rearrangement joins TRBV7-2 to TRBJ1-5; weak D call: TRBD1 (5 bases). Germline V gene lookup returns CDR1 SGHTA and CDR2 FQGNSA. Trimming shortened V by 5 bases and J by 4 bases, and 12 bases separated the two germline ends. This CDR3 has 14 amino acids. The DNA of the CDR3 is TGTGCCAGCAGCATGGGACTTGGTAATCAGCCCCAGCATTTT. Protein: CASSMGLGNQPQHF.

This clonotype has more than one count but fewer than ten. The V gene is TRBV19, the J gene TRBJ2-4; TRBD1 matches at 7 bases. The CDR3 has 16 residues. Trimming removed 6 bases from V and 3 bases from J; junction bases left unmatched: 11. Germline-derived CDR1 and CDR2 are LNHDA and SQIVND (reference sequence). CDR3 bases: TGTGCCAGTAGGACCCCGGATAGGGGGCTCAAAAACATTCAGTACTTC. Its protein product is CASRTPDRGLKNIQYF. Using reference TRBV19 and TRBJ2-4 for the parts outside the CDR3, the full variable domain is DGGITQSPKYLFRKEGQNVTLSCEQNLNHDAMYWYRQDPGQGLRLIYYSQIVNDFQKGDIAEGYSVSREKKESFPLTVTSAQKNPTAFYLCASRTPDRGLKNIQYFGAGTRLSVL.

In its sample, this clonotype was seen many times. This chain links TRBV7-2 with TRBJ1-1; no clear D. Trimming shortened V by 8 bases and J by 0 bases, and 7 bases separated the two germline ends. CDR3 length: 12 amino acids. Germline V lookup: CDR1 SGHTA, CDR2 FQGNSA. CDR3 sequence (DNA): TGTGCCAGCGGTTTTTTGAACACTGAAGCTTTCTTT. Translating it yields CASGFLNTEAFF.

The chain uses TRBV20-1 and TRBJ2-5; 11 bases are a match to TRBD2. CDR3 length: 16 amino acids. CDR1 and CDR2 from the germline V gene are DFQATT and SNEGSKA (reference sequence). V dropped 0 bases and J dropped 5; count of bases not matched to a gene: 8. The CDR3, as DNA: TGCAGTGCTAGAGACCCGGGACTAGCGGTTGCGGAGACCCAGTACTTC. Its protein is CSARDPGLAVAETQYF.

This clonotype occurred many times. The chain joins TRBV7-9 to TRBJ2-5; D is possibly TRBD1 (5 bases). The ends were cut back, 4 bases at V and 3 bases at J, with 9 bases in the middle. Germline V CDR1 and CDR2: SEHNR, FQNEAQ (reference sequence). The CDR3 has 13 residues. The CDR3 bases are TGTGCCAGCAGCTCCGACAGCAAAGAGACCCAGTACTTC. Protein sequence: CASSSDSKETQYF.

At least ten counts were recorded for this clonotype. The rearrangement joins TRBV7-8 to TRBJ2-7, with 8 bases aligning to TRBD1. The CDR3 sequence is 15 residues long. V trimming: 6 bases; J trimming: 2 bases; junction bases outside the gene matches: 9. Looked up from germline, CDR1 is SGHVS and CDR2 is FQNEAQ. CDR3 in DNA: TGTGCCAGCAGTCCTTGGACAGGGAGGACCTACGAGCAGTACTTC. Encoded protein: CASSPWTGRTYEQYF.

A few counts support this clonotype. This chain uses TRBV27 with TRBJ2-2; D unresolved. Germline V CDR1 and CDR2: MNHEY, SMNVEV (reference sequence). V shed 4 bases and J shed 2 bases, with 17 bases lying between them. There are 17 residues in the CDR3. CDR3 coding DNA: TGTGCCAGCAGTTCTACGACCTTAGGTTTAAACACCGGGGAGCTGTTTTTT. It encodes CASSSTTLGLNTGELFF.

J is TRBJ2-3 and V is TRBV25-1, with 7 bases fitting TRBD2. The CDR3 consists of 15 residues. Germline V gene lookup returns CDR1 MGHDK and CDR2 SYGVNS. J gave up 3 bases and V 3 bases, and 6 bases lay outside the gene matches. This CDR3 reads CASSEAREGTDTQYF. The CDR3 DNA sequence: TGTGCCAGCAGTGAGGCCAGGGAGGGTACAGATACGCAGTATTTT. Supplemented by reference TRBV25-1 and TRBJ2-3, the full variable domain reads EADIYQTPRYLVIGTGKKITLECSQTMGHDKMYWYQQDPGMELHLIHYSYGVNSTEKGDLSSESTVSRIRTEHFPLTLESARPSHTSQYLCASSEAREGTDTQYFGPGTRLTVL.

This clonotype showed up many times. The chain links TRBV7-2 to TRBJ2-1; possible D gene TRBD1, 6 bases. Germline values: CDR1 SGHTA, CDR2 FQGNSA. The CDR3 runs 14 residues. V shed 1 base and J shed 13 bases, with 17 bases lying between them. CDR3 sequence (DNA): TGTGCCAGCAGCTTAGTCCGTCAGGGGTGGTTCCAGTTCTTC. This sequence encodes CASSLVRQGWFQFF.

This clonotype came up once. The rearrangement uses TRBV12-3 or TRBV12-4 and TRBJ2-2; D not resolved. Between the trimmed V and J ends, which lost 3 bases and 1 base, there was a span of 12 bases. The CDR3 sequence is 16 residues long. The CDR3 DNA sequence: TGTGCCAGCAGTTTTAGTTTAAGAGGGAACACCGGGGAGCTGTTTTTT. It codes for CASSFSLRGNTGELFF.

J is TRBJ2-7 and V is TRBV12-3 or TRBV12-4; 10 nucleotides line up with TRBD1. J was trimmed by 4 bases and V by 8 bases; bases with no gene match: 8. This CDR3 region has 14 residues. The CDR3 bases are TGTGCCAGCGGGTTCGGGGACAGGGGTTACGAGCAGTACTTC. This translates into CASGFGDRGYEQYF.

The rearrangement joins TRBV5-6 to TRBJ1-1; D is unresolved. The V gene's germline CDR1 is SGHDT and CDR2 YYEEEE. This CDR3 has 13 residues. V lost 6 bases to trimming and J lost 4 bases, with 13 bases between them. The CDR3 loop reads CASTRVSATEAFF. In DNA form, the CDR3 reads TGTGCCAGCACCCGGGTTTCGGCCACTGAAGCTTTCTTT.

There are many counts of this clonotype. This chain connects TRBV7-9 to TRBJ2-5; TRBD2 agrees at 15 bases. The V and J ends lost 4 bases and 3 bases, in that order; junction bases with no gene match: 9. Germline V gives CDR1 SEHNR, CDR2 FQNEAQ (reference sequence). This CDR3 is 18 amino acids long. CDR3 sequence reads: CASSSDDGTSGGKETQYF. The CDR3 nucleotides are TGTGCCAGCAGCTCAGACGACGGGACTAGCGGGGGGAAAGAGACCCAGTACTTC. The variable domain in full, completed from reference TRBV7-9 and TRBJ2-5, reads DTGVSQNPRHKITKRGQNVTFRCDPISEHNRLYWYRQTLGQGPEFLTYFQNEAQLEKSRLLSDRFSAERPKGSFSTLEIQRTEQGDSAMYLCASSSDDGTSGGKETQYFGPGTRLLVL.

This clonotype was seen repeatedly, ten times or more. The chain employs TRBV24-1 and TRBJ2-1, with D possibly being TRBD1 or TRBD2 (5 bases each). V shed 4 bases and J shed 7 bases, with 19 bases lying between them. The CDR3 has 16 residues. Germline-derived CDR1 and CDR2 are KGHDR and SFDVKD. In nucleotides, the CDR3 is TGTGCCACCAGTGACAACCCCAGGGATACGGGGAATGAGCAGTTCTTC. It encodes CATSDNPRDTGNEQFF.

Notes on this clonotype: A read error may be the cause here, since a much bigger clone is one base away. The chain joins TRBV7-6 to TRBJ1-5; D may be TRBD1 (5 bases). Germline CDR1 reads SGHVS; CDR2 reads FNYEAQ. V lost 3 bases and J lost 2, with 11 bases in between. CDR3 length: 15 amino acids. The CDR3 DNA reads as TGTGCCAGCAGCTTGCGGGGACGGGGCAATCAGCCCCAGCATTTT. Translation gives CASSLRGRGNQPQHF.

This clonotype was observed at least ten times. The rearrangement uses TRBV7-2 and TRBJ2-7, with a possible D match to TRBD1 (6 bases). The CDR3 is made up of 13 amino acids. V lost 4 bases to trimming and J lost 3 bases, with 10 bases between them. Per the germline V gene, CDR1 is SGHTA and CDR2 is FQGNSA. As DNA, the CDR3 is TGTGCCAGCAGCTCAGTAGGGGGCTACGAGCAGTACTTC. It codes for CASSSVGGYEQYF. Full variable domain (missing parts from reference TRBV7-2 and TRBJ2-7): GAGVSQSPSNKVTEKGKDVELRCDPISGHTALYWYRQSLGQGLEFLIYFQGNSAPDKSGLPSDRFSAERTGGSVSTLTIQRTQQEDSAVYLCASSSVGGYEQYFGPGTRLTVT.

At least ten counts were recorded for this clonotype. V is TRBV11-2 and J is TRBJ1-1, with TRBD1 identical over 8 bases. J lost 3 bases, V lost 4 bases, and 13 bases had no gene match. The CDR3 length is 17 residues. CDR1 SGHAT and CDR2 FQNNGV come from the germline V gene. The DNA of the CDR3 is TGTGCCAGCAGCTCGGGCCGGACAGGGATTCCTCACACTGAAGCTTTCTTT. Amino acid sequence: CASSSGRTGIPHTEAFF.

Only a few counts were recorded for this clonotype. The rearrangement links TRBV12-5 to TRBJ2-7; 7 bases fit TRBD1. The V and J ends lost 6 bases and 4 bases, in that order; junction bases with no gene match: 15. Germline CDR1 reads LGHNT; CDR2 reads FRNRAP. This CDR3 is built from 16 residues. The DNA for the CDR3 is TGTGCTAGTGGCCCCCTATCCGGGACAGACACGTACGAGCAGTACTTC. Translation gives CASGPLSGTDTYEQYF. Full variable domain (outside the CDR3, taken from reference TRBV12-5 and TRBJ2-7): DARVTQTPRHKVTEMGQEVTMRCQPILGHNTVFWYRQTMMQGLELLAYFRNRAPLDDSGMPKDRFSAEMPDATLATLKIQPSEPRDSAVYFCASGPLSGTDTYEQYFGPGTRLTVT.

CDR3: CASRDVTGLNTEAFF. The CDR3 nucleotides read TGTGCCAGCAGGGACGTGACAGGGCTGAACACTGAAGCTTTCTTT. The chain is built from TRBV7-6 and TRBJ1-1, with TRBD1 identical over 7 bases. CDR3 length equals 15 residues. Trimming took 6 bases from V and 0 from J; bases not matched to a gene: 7. Germline V gene sequence: CDR1 SGHVS, CDR2 FNYEAQ.